Shown below are 2 T cell receptor beta chains from a single sample sequenced in a study of control samples from healthy donors and cancer patients. Repertoires were generated with immunoSEQ multiplex PCR, while TCRdb's copy carries only in-frame clones and drops some. The sample records roughly 80,000 clones, roughly 90% being singletons. Specimen: PBMCs. Source of these receptors: a woman aged 55-70 years with head and neck cancer.

Only one count was recorded for this clone. The J gene is TRBJ1-1, the V gene TRBV2; 10 bases are a match to TRBD1. The CDR3 has 14 amino acids. V dropped 6 bases and J dropped 5; count of bases not matched to a gene: 6. Germline V gives CDR1 SNHLY, CDR2 FYNNEI. CDR3 coding DNA: TGTGCCAGCAGAAGGACAGGGGGTGGAACTGAAGCTTTCTTT. Protein: CASRRTGGGTEAFF.

The CDR3 here is CASSLLVDSPLHF. The CDR3 nucleotides read TGCGCCAGCAGCCTACTGGTCGATTCACCCCTCCACTTT. V usage is TRBV5-1 and J usage is TRBJ1-6; D gene unclear. The CDR3 has 13 residues. Looked up from germline, CDR1 is SGHRS and CDR2 is YFSETQ. V lost 4 bases, J lost 8 bases, and 10 bases lay in between.